These 13 T cell receptor beta chains were sequenced from one sample in a study of T cells in Graves' hyperthyroidism and ophthalmopathy. Using RNA transcripts as the source, TCR beta CDR3 regions were amplified. The TCR CDR3 first-round RT-PCR relied on the HTBI primer set. Via MiXCR, TCRdb re-called the multiplex PCR reads, giving one row per CDR3 protein. Among under 450,000 distinct CDR3 sequences listed, approximately 14% were seen once. Specimen: blood. These receptors all come from a woman aged 18-29 years with Graves' hyperthyroidism.

This clonotype was seen a handful of times. The gene calls are TRBV18 and TRBJ2-2; a possible D gene is TRBD2 (6 bases). This CDR3 has 14 residues. V was trimmed by 8 bases and J by 0 bases, leaving 10 bases between them. Germline lookup yields CDR1 KGHSH and CDR2 LQKENI. The CDR3 spells CASSRGSNTGELFF. The CDR3 DNA reads TGTGCCAGCAGCCGGGGGTCGAACACCGGGGAGCTGTTTTTT. Looking up the rest from reference TRBV18 and TRBJ2-2 gives the full variable domain: NAGVMQNPRHLVRRRGQEARLRCSPMKGHSHVYWYRQLPEEGLKFMVYLQKENIIDESGMPKERFSAEFPKEGPSILRIQQVVRGDSAAYFCASSRGSNTGELFFGEGSRLTVL.

There are many counts of this clonotype. J is TRBJ2-7 and V is TRBV6-1; TRBD1 matches 12 bases. The ends lost 6 bases at V and 0 bases at J; junction bases unmatched: 3. CDR3 length equals 15 residues. The germline gives CDR1 MNHNS, CDR2 SASEGT. The CDR3 sequence is CASRAGQGASYEQYF. The CDR3 DNA sequence: TGTGCCAGCAGAGCGGGACAGGGGGCCTCCTACGAGCAGTACTTC.

There are a few counts of this clonotype. The chain has TRBV6-1 and TRBJ1-1, with D hard to call. The germline gives CDR1 MNHNS, CDR2 SASEGT. V lost 0 bases and J 3 bases, leaving 11 bases between the germline ends. This CDR3 region has 15 residues. The chain's CDR3 is CASSEALRRDTEAFF. The CDR3 bases are TGTGCCAGCAGTGAAGCGTTAAGGAGGGACACTGAAGCTTTCTTT.

The chain joins TRBV19 to TRBJ2-1, with D maybe TRBD1 (5 bases). The CDR3 consists of 12 residues. Germline loops: CDR1 LNHDA, CDR2 SQIVND (reference sequence). V was pared by 7 bases and J by 6 bases, with 10 bases between. The CDR3 region has the DNA TGTGCCAGTACTTCAGGGATCAATGAGCAGTTCTTC. The encoded protein is CASTSGINEQFF.

V and J are TRBV6-6 and TRBJ1-5, with D possibly matching TRBD1 (5 bases). Deletions cut 0 bases from V and 9 bases from J, with 15 bases between. The CDR3 sequence is 15 residues long. CDR1 and CDR2 (germline): MNHNY, SVGAGI (reference sequence). The CDR3 sequence is CASSYSRDRLRPQHF. CDR3 bases: TGTGCCAGCAGTTACTCCCGGGACCGATTAAGGCCCCAGCATTTT.

In this sample, this clonotype turned up many times. This chain links TRBV2 with TRBJ2-3, with 13 bases that match TRBD2. CDR1 and CDR2 from the germline V gene are SNHLY and FYNNEI. V lost 8 bases, J lost 0 bases, and 8 bases stayed unmatched. This CDR3 has 17 residues. This CDR3 is CASYDPGLAGSTDTQYF. Written as DNA, the CDR3 is TGTGCCAGCTACGACCCGGGACTAGCGGGGAGCACAGATACGCAGTATTTT.

At least ten counts were recorded for this clonotype. This sequence joins TRBV12-3 or TRBV12-4 and TRBJ1-1; D unresolved. V dropped 1 base and J dropped 12 bases, with 12 bases sitting between them. This CDR3 contains 12 residues. The CDR3 region has the DNA TGTGCCAGCAGTTTAGACGTCTCTTATCCTTTCTTT. Amino acids: CASSLDVSYPFF.

This chain joins TRBV24-1 and TRBJ1-1, with TRBD1 identical over 8 bases. The CDR3 consists of 15 residues. J was trimmed by 1 base and V by 4 bases; bases with no gene match: 4. Germline V lookup: CDR1 KGHDR, CDR2 SFDVKD. The CDR3: CATSDSDRGNTEAFF. The CDR3 nucleotides read TGTGCCACCAGTGACTCCGACAGGGGGAACACTGAAGCTTTCTTT.

This clonotype appeared a few times. V is TRBV19 and J is TRBJ1-5, with D tentatively TRBD1 (6 bases). Germline-derived CDR1 and CDR2 are LNHDA and SQIVND (reference sequence). Deletions cut 4 bases from V and 5 bases from J, with 24 bases between. This CDR3 contains 18 residues. CDR3 region: CASSKVPDSSRVYQPQHF. DNA of the CDR3: TGTGCCAGTAGTAAAGTTCCGGACAGCTCAAGGGTATATCAGCCCCAGCATTTT.

This clonotype was seen repeatedly, ten times or more. J is TRBJ2-3 and V is TRBV7-2; the D is unclear. CDR1 and CDR2 (germline): SGHTA, FQGNSA. The CDR3 runs 12 residues. Trimming stripped 6 bases from V and 6 bases from J, with 10 bases between. The CDR3 DNA reads as TGTGCCAGCAGTCGCGTGGGGGATACGCAGTATTTT. Translated, it gives CASSRVGDTQYF.

At least ten counts were recorded for this clonotype. The V call is TRBV7-3, the J call TRBJ1-1; no clear D. This CDR3 region has 13 residues. V lost 3 bases and J 3 bases, leaving 8 bases between the germline ends. CDR1 and CDR2 (germline): SGHTA, FQGTGA. The CDR3 coding sequence is TGTGCCAGCAGCTTTTCCCTGGACACTGAAGCTTTCTTT. Its translation is CASSFSLDTEAFF.

This clonotype was counted between two and nine times. The CDR3 protein is CASSLDRGLGEYGYTF. CDR3 DNA: TGTGCCAGCAGCTTGGACAGAGGATTAGGGGAATATGGCTACACCTTC. This chain links TRBV5-6 with TRBJ1-2; TRBD1 might be the D (5 bases). The V gene's germline CDR1 is SGHDT and CDR2 YYEEEE. V was clipped by 0 bases and J by 5 bases, with 17 bases between them. The CDR3 length is 16 residues. The full variable domain, completed using reference TRBV5-6 and TRBJ1-2, is DAGVTQSPTHLIKTRGQQVTLRCSPKSGHDTVSWYQQALGQGPQFIFQYYEEEERQRGNFPDRFSGHQFPNYSSELNVNALLLGDSALYLCASSLDRGLGEYGYTFGSGTRLTVV.

In its sample, this clonotype was seen once. This may arise from a read error, as a much more abundant clone is one base away. The genes are TRBV7-2 and TRBJ2-5; perhaps D is TRBD1 or TRBD2 (5 bases each). Germline V gives CDR1 SGHTA, CDR2 FQGNSA. This CDR3 is built from 14 residues. The CDR3 protein is CASSLHNQPGTQHF. CDR3 in DNA: TGTGCCAGCAGCTTACATAATCAACCAGGGACCCAGCACTTC.